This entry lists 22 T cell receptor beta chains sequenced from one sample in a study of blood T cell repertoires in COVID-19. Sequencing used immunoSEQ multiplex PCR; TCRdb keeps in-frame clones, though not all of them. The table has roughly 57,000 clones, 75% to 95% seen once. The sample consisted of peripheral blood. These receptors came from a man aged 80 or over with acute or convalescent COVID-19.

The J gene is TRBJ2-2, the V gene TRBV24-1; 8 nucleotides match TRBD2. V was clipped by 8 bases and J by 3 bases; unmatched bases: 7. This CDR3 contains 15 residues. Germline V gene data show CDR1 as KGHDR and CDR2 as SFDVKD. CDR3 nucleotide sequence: TGTGCCACCACCGCCACCGGGGGGGACACCGGGGAGCTGTTTTTT. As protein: CATTATGGDTGELFF.

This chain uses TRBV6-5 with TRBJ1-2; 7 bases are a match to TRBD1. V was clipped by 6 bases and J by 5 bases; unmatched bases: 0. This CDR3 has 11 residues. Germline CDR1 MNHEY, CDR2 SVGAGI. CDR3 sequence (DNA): TGTGCCAGCAGACAGGGGTATGGCTACACCTTC. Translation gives CASRQGYGYTF.

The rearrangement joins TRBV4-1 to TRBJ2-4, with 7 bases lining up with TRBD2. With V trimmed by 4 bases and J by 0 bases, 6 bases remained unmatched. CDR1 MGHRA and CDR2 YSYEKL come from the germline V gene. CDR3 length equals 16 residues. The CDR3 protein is CASSPAGEIAKNIQYF. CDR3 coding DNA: TGCGCCAGCAGCCCCGCGGGGGAAATAGCCAAAAACATTCAGTACTTC.

The CDR3 protein is CASSLNGGAEKLFF. CDR3 DNA sequence: TGTGCCAGCAGCCTGAACGGGGGAGCTGAAAAACTGTTTTTT. This chain connects TRBV4-2 to TRBJ1-4; possible D gene TRBD1, 5 bases. V lost 4 bases and J lost 7, with 13 bases in between. The CDR3 has 14 residues. Germline V lookup: CDR1 LGHNA, CDR2 YNFKEQ.

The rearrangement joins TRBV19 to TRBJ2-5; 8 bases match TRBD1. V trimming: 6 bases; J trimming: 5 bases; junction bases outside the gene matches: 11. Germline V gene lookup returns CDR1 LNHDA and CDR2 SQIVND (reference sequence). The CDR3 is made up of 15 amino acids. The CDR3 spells CASSSWTGMRETQYF. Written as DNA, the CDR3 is TGTGCCAGTAGCTCCTGGACAGGGATGAGGGAGACCCAGTACTTC.

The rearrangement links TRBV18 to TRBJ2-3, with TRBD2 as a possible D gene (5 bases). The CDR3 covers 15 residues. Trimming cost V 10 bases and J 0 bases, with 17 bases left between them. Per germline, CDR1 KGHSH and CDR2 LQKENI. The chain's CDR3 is CATPREQSSTDTQYF. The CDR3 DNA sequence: TGTGCCACCCCCCGGGAACAGAGTAGCACAGATACGCAGTATTTT.

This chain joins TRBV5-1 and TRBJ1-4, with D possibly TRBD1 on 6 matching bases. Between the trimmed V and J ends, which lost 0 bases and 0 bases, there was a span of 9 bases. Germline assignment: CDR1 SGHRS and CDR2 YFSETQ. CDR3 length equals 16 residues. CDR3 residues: CASSLAGDATNEKLFF. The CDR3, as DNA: TGCGCCAGCAGCTTGGCAGGGGACGCAACTAATGAAAAACTGTTTTTT.

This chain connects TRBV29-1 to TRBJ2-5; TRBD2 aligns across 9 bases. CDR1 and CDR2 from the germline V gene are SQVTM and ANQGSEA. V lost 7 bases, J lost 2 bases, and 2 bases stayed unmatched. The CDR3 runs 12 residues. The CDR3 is CSALAGQETQYF. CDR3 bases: TGCAGCGCGCTAGCGGGGCAAGAGACCCAGTACTTC.

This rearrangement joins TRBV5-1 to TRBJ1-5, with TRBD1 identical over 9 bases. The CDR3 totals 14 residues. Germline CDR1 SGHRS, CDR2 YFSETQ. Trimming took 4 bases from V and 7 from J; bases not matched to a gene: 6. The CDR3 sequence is CASSEWTGEQPQHF. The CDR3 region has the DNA TGCGCCAGCAGCGAGTGGACAGGGGAACAGCCCCAGCATTTT.

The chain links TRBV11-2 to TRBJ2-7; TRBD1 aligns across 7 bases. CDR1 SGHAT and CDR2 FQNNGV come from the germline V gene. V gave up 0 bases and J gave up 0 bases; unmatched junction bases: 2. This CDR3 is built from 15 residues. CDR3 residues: CASSLDGDSSYEQYF. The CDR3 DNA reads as TGTGCCAGCAGCTTAGATGGGGACAGCTCCTACGAGCAGTACTTC.

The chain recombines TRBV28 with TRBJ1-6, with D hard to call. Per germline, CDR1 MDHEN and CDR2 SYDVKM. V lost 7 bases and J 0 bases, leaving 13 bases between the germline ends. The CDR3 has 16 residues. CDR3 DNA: TGTGCCAGCACCTCCCAAGGGAGCTCCTATAATTCACCCCTCCACTTT. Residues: CASTSQGSSYNSPLHF. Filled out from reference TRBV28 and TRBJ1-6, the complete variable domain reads DVKVTQSSRYLVKRTGEKVFLECVQDMDHENMFWYRQDPGLGLRLIYFSYDVKMKEKGDIPEGYSVSREKKERFSLILESASTNQTSMYLCASTSQGSSYNSPLHFGNGTRLTVT.

The CDR3 nucleotides are TGTGCCACCAGTGATTACGGGGGACTAGAGCAGTTCTTC. This gives the protein CATSDYGGLEQFF. The rearrangement uses TRBV24-1 and TRBJ2-1, with TRBD2 matching over 7 bases. The CDR3 sequence is 13 residues long. The V and J ends lost 2 bases and 10 bases, in that order; junction bases with no gene match: 4. In germline, CDR1 is KGHDR, CDR2 SFDVKD.

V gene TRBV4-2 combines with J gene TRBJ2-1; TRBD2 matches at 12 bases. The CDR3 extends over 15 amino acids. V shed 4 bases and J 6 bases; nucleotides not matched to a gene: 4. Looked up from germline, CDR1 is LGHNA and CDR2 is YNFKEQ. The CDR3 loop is CASSRSSGGGNEQFF. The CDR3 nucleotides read TGTGCCAGCAGCCGTTCTAGCGGGGGGGGCAATGAGCAGTTCTTC.

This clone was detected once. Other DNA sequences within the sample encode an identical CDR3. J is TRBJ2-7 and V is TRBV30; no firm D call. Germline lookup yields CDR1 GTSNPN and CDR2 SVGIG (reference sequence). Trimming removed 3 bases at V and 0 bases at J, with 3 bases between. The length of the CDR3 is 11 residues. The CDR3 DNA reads TGTGCCTGGAGCAGCTCCTACGAGCAGTACTTC. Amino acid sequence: CAWSSSYEQYF. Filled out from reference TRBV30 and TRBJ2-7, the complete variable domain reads SQTIHQWPATLVQPVGSPLSLECTVEGTSNPNLYWYRQAAGRGLQLLFYSVGIGQISSEVPQNLSASRPQDRQFILSSKKLLLSDSGFYLCAWSSSYEQYFGPGTRLTVT.

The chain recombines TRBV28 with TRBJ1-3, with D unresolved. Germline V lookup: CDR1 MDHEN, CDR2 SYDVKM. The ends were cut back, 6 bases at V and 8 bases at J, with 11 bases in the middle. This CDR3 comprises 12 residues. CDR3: CASSPIGDTIYF. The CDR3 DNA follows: TGTGCCAGCAGCCCGATCGGAGACACCATATATTTT.

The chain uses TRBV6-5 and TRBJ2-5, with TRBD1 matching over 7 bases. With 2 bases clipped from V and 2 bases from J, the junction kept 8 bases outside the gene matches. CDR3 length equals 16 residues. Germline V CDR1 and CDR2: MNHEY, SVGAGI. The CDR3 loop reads CASSYPPRGRQETQYF. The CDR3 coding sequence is TGTGCCAGCAGTTACCCCCCTAGGGGGCGGCAAGAGACCCAGTACTTC.

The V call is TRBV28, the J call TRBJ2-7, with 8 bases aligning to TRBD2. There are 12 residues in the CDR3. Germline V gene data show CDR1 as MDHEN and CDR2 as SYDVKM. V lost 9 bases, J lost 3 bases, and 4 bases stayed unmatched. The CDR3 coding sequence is TGTGCCAGTCGGCGGGGGGTCTACGAGCAGTACTTC. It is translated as CASRRGVYEQYF.

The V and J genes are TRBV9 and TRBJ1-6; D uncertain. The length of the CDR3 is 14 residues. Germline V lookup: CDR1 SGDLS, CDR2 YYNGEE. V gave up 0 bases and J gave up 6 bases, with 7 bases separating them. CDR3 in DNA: TGTGCCAGCAGCGTAGAGAGCGGTAATTCACCCCTCCACTTT. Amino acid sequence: CASSVESGNSPLHF.

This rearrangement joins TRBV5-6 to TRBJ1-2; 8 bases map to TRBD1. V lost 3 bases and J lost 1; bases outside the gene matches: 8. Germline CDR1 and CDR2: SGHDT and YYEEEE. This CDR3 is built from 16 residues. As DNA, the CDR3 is TGTGCCAGCAGCTCCCGGGACAGGAGGTATAACTATGGCTACACCTTC. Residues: CASSSRDRRYNYGYTF.

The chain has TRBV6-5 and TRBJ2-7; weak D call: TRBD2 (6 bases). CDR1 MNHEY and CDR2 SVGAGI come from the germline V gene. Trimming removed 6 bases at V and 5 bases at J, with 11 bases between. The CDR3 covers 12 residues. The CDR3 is CASRRGLHEQYF. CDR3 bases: TGTGCCAGCAGGAGGGGACTCCACGAGCAGTACTTC.

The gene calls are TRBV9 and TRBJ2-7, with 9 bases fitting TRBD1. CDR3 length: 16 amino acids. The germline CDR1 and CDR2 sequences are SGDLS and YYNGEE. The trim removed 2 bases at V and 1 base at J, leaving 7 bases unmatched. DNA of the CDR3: TGTGCCAGCAGCGTCGACGCCGGGACAGGGTCCTACGAGCAGTACTTC. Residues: CASSVDAGTGSYEQYF.

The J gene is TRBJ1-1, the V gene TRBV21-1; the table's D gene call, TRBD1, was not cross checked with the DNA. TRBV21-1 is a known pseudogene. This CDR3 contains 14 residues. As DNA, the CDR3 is TGTGCCAGCAGCAGAAACACAGGGGGAACTGAAGCTTTCTTT. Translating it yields CASSRNTGGTEAFF.